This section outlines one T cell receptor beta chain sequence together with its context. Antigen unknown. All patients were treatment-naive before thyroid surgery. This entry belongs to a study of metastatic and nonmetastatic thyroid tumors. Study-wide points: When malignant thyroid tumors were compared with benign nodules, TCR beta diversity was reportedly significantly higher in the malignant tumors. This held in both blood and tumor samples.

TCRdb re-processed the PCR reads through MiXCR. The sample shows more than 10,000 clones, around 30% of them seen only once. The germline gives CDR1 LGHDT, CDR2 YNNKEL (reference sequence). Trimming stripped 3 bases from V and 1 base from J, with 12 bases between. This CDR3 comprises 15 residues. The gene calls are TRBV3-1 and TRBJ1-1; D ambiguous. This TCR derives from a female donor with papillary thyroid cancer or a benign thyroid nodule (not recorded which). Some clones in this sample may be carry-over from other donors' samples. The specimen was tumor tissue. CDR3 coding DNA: TGTGCCAGCAGCCATATGGGAGCAGCGAACACTGAAGCTTTCTTT. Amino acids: CASSHMGAANTEAFF.